This T cell receptor (beta chain) was identified during a study of shared clonotypes between healthy human individuals. Study conclusions and caveats: Naive subsets generally had larger estimated richness than memory subsets.

The length of the CDR3 is 15 residues. The V segment lost 2 bases and the J segment 7 bases; nucleotides outside the gene matches: 5. Per germline, CDR1 SGDLS and CDR2 YYNGEE. In regard to this clone: What it binds is not known. Other nucleotide sequences from this sample produce the same CDR3.

Sequenced by immunoSEQ multiplex PCR; TCRdb stores in-frame clones only, minus some. The table lists around 2,000,000 clones, roughly 94% of them singletons. The sequencing sample was made of naive CD4+ T cells sorted from blood. Subset noted: CD45RA+ positively selected. The V and J genes are TRBV9 and TRBJ2-1; 11 bases line up with TRBD2. The sequence derives from a man younger than 30 in good health. In DNA, the CDR3 is TGTGCCAGCAGCGTTGGACTAGCGGGCGTAAATGAGCAGTTCTTC. This codes for CASSVGLAGVNEQFF.